The 32 T cell receptor beta chains below all came from one sample that was sequenced in a study of early T cells in non-severe SARS-CoV-2 infection. TCRdb independently ran MiXCR on the 5' RACE reads; one entry per CDR3 protein. The table has 75,000 or so distinct CDR3 sequences, roughly 10% seen once. The specimen comprised whole blood, sampled at baseline. All receptors come from an adult who was a healthcare worker with PCR-confirmed SARS-CoV-2 infection or an uninfected control (not recorded which).

The chain carries TRBV9 and TRBJ2-1; TRBD1 matches 9 bases. The CDR3 is 16 residues long. V lost 4 bases and J lost 4; bases outside the gene matches: 9. Germline V gives CDR1 SGDLS, CDR2 YYNGEE. CDR3 in amino acids: CASSLRGDRAYNEQFF. CDR3 coding DNA: TGTGCCAGCAGCCTACGTGGGGACAGGGCTTACAATGAGCAGTTCTTC. The full variable domain, with the rest looked up from reference TRBV9 and TRBJ2-1, is DSGVTQTPKHLITATGQRVTLRCSPRSGDLSVYWYQQSLDQGLQFLIQYYNGEERAKGNILERFSAQQFPDLHSELNLSSLELGDSALYFCASSLRGDRAYNEQFFGPGTRLTVL.

This clonotype was counted at least ten times. V is TRBV6-6 and J is TRBJ2-2; possibly TRBD1 for D (5 bases). Germline V gives CDR1 MNHNY, CDR2 SVGAGI (reference sequence). Trimming cost V 8 bases and J 3 bases, with 16 bases left between them. The CDR3 is 15 amino acids. The CDR3 spells CASSPHDSYTGELFF. The CDR3 DNA sequence: TGTGCCAGCTCCCCCCACGACAGCTACACCGGGGAGCTGTTTTTT.

The chain has TRBV6-1 and TRBJ1-6, with D possibly TRBD1 on 6 matching bases. The CDR3 has 14 amino acids. With 3 bases removed from V and 7 bases from J, the gap between germline ends came to 10 bases. Germline values: CDR1 MNHNS, CDR2 SASEGT. For the CDR3, the DNA is TGTGCCAGCAGTGAGTGGGGGCAGAATTCACCCCTCCACTTT. Translating it yields CASSEWGQNSPLHF.

This clonotype has a handful of counts. The V call is TRBV10-3, the J call TRBJ1-2, with D perhaps matching TRBD1 (5 bases). Looked up from germline, CDR1 is ENHRY and CDR2 is SYGVKD. The CDR3 has 15 residues. Trimming left V 2 bases short and J 2 bases short, with 12 bases between. CDR3: CAISEAGTANYGYTF. In DNA, the CDR3 is TGTGCCATCAGTGAGGCCGGGACGGCAAACTATGGCTACACCTTC.

The chain combines TRBV15 with TRBJ1-5, with 8 positions matching TRBD1. V lost 8 bases, J lost 5 bases, and 8 bases stayed unmatched. Germline CDR1 is LNHNV and CDR2 is YYDKDF (reference sequence). This CDR3 is built from 14 residues. CDR3 in DNA: TGTGCCACCCGTCAGGGGGCGCGGGATCAGCCCCAGCATTTT. It yields the protein CATRQGARDQPQHF.

The V gene is TRBV29-1, the J gene TRBJ2-7, with TRBD2 matching 7 bases. In germline, CDR1 is SQVTM, CDR2 ANQGSEA. Trimming took 7 bases from V and 6 from J; bases not matched to a gene: 12. There are 13 residues in the CDR3. The CDR3 loop is CSALGSGKGEQYF. In nucleotides, the CDR3 is TGCAGCGCCTTGGGGAGCGGGAAAGGCGAGCAGTACTTC.

The V call is TRBV4-3, the J call TRBJ2-1; D remains ambiguous. The V end was cut by 0 bases, the J end by 3 bases, with 12 bases between. The CDR3 sequence is 16 residues long. Germline V CDR1 and CDR2: LGHNA, YSLEER. The CDR3 protein is CASSQDEEAIYNEQFF. CDR3 nucleotides: TGCGCCAGCAGCCAAGATGAAGAAGCAATCTACAATGAGCAGTTCTTC.

This clonotype was counted between two and nine times. This chain links TRBV2 with TRBJ2-3, with TRBD2 identical over 7 bases. Losses at the gene ends were 10 bases for V and 2 bases for J; bases not matched to a gene: 9. There are 14 residues in the CDR3. Germline V gene lookup returns CDR1 SNHLY and CDR2 FYNNEI. This CDR3 reads CATPGLRTTDTQYF. CDR3 sequence (DNA): TGTGCCACCCCGGGACTAAGAACCACAGATACGCAGTATTTT.

The V gene is TRBV6-2 or TRBV6-3, the J gene TRBJ2-7; D possibly corresponds to TRBD2 (6 bases). The CDR3 loop spans 13 amino acids. Trimming cost V 6 bases and J 2 bases, with 11 bases left between them. The V gene's germline CDR1 is MNHEY and CDR2 SVGEGT. The CDR3 here is CASRPWGAYEQYF. CDR3 DNA sequence: TGTGCCAGCAGACCCTGGGGGGCCTACGAGCAGTACTTC.

Many counts were recorded for this clonotype. This sequence joins TRBV29-1 and TRBJ1-5; 10 bases are shared with TRBD1. V lost 7 bases, J lost 4 bases, and 4 bases stayed unmatched. Germline CDR1 is SQVTM and CDR2 is ANQGSEA. The CDR3 loop spans 13 amino acids. The CDR3 protein is CSAGTGANQPQHF. The CDR3 DNA follows: TGCAGCGCCGGGACAGGGGCGAATCAGCCCCAGCATTTT.

CDR3 nucleotides: TGTGCCAGCAGTCCAGGAGTCACAACTAATGAAAAACTGTTTTTT. It yields the protein CASSPGVTTNEKLFF. The chain carries TRBV7-9 and TRBJ1-4; D is ambiguous. V was pared by 6 bases and J by 0 bases, with 11 bases between. Germline V gene sequence: CDR1 SEHNR, CDR2 FQNEAQ (reference sequence). The CDR3 is made up of 15 amino acids.

The rearrangement links TRBV30 to TRBJ2-7; no reliable D call. Trimming left V 0 bases short and J 0 bases short, with 6 bases between. The CDR3 runs to 13 residues. The V gene's germline CDR1 is GTSNPN and CDR2 SVGIG (reference sequence). CDR3 sequence: CAWSVLISYEQYF. In DNA, the CDR3 is TGTGCCTGGAGTGTACTCATCTCCTACGAGCAGTACTTC. Using reference TRBV30 and TRBJ2-7 for the parts outside the CDR3, the full variable domain is SQTIHQWPATLVQPVGSPLSLECTVEGTSNPNLYWYRQAAGRGLQLLFYSVGIGQISSEVPQNLSASRPQDRQFILSSKKLLLSDSGFYLCAWSVLISYEQYFGPGTRLTVT.

This clonotype was counted a few times. The chain couples TRBV10-3 to TRBJ2-5; tentative D call: TRBD1 (5 bases). Trimming cost V 8 bases and J 0 bases, with 10 bases left between them. In germline, CDR1 is ENHRY, CDR2 SYGVKD. This CDR3 region has 13 residues. In nucleotides, the CDR3 is TGTGCCATCTCAGGGTCCCACCAAGAGACCCAGTACTTC. As protein: CAISGSHQETQYF.

This clonotype has ten or more counts. The rearrangement joins TRBV12-3 or TRBV12-4 to TRBJ2-5; 10 bases align to TRBD2. V lost 3 bases to trimming and J lost 5 bases; unmatched junction nucleotides: 12. This CDR3 is built from 17 residues. The CDR3 region has the DNA TGTGCCAGCAGTTTTTTGCTAGCGGGAGTTCCAAGGGAGACCCAGTACTTC. This translates into CASSFLLAGVPRETQYF.

In this sample, this clonotype turned up many times. The chain uses TRBV12-2 and TRBJ2-1. TRBV12-2 is given as a pseudogene. The CDR3 spans 13 residues. The chain's CDR3 is CASRRSSYNEQFF. The CDR3 bases are TGTGCAAGTCGCCGGAGCTCCTACAATGAGCAGTTCTTC.

At least ten counts were recorded for this clonotype. The CDR3 end shows no conserved phenylalanine or tryptophan, and so a read error is likely. The DNA is left out, because the CDR3 cannot be placed on it with certainty; the CDR3 is given as TCRdb lists it. This chain connects TRBV10-3 to TRBJ2-1; TRBD1 is taken as the D call from the table, unchecked against the DNA. The CDR3 spans 8 residues, counting both ends. CDR1 is ENHRY and CDR2 is SYGVKD in the germline V gene. Here the CDR3 reads CATNFDRL.

The J gene is TRBJ2-3, the V gene TRBV7-6; TRBD2 agrees at 12 bases. From germline, CDR1 is SGHVS and CDR2 FNYEAQ. The ends lost 5 bases at V and 5 bases at J; junction bases unmatched: 5. There are 15 residues in the CDR3. CDR3 bases: TGTGCCAGCAGCCAACCTAGCGGGAGGGTAGATACGCAGTATTTT. Amino acid sequence: CASSQPSGRVDTQYF.

This clonotype was seen more than once but under ten times. The V gene is TRBV5-1, the J gene TRBJ1-1, with unresolved D. V was pared by 1 base and J by 0 bases, with 10 bases between. This CDR3 is built from 15 residues. Germline V CDR1 and CDR2: SGHRS, YFSETQ. The chain's CDR3 is CASSLFGPLNTEAFF. Written as DNA, the CDR3 is TGCGCCAGCAGCTTGTTTGGACCCCTGAACACTGAAGCTTTCTTT.

This clonotype was observed at least ten times. The chain has TRBV20-1 and TRBJ2-2; 9 nucleotides align to TRBD2. The ends lost 0 bases at V and 4 bases at J; junction bases unmatched: 6. This CDR3 has 16 residues. Germline CDR1 is DFQATT and CDR2 is SNEGSKA (reference sequence). CDR3: CSARDPGSGGTGELFF. The CDR3 DNA follows: TGCAGTGCTAGAGATCCGGGTAGCGGGGGCACCGGGGAGCTGTTTTTT.

This clonotype has only a few counts. The chain combines TRBV7-6 with TRBJ2-3; a weak D match, TRBD2 (6 bases). The length of the CDR3 is 14 residues. Per germline, CDR1 SGHVS and CDR2 FNYEAQ. The ends were cut back, 3 bases at V and 3 bases at J, with 10 bases in the middle. CDR3 residues: CASSFGGGTDTQYF. The CDR3 DNA reads TGTGCCAGCAGCTTCGGGGGAGGTACAGATACGCAGTATTTT.

The J gene is TRBJ2-1, the V gene TRBV20-1; 8 nucleotides agree with TRBD2. Germline-derived CDR1 and CDR2 are DFQATT and SNEGSKA (reference sequence). J gave up 2 bases and V 5 bases, and 11 bases lay outside the gene matches. CDR3 length: 16 residues. CDR3 residues: CSAPLRIAGPYNEQFF. DNA for the CDR3: TGCAGTGCTCCCCTACGAATAGCGGGGCCCTACAATGAGCAGTTCTTC.

The chain carries TRBV11-2 and TRBJ2-7; either TRBD1 or TRBD2 may fit D (5 bases each). Germline assignment: CDR1 SGHAT and CDR2 FQNNGV. The V end lost 4 bases, the J end lost 3 bases, and 16 bases lay between the germline ends. There are 15 residues in the CDR3. The CDR3 protein is CASSSLRGGDYEQYF. The CDR3 region has the DNA TGTGCCAGCAGCTCACTTCGGGGCGGAGACTACGAGCAGTACTTC.

A few counts support this clonotype. The rearrangement joins TRBV7-8 to TRBJ2-7, with D possibly being TRBD1 or TRBD2 (5 bases each). The germline V gene has CDR1 SGHVS and CDR2 FQNEAQ. The CDR3 covers 15 residues. The V end was cut by 5 bases, the J end by 2 bases, with 16 bases between. The CDR3 spells CASSQRAGTPYEQYF. The CDR3 nucleotides read TGTGCCAGCAGCCAAAGGGCAGGGACCCCCTACGAGCAGTACTTC.

In this sample, this clonotype turned up a few times. The J gene is TRBJ2-3, the V gene TRBV6-6; 8 nucleotides match TRBD2. With 7 bases clipped from V and 3 bases from J, the junction kept 6 bases outside the gene matches. The CDR3 is 14 amino acids. CDR1 is MNHNY, CDR2 SVGAGI, per germline (reference sequence). In DNA form, the CDR3 reads TGTGCCAGCAATCTGGGCGGGAGGACAGATACGCAGTATTTT. Translated: CASNLGGRTDTQYF.

This CDR3 is CASSERWEKLFF. The CDR3 DNA reads TGTGCCAGCAGTGAAAGGTGGGAAAAACTGTTTTTT. The chain combines TRBV2 with TRBJ1-4, with D unresolved. The germline CDR1 and CDR2 sequences are SNHLY and FYNNEI. This CDR3 comprises 12 residues. V lost 2 bases, J lost 8 bases, and 6 bases lay in between.

This clonotype was seen ten or more times. The chain recombines TRBV7-2 with TRBJ2-1; 8 bases match TRBD1. Germline loops: CDR1 SGHTA, CDR2 FQGNSA. This CDR3 spans 16 amino acids. V shed 5 bases and J 1 base; nucleotides not matched to a gene: 7. Here the CDR3 reads CASSPTGTGSYNEQFF. Written as DNA, the CDR3 is TGTGCCAGCAGCCCCACCGGGACAGGTTCCTACAATGAGCAGTTCTTC.

This clonotype has more than one count but fewer than ten. This chain connects TRBV6-2 or TRBV6-3 to TRBJ2-1; 14 nucleotides line up with TRBD2. The CDR3 runs 17 residues. J lost 1 base, V lost 5 bases, and 4 bases had no gene match. Germline lookup yields CDR1 MNHEY and CDR2 SVGEGT. The CDR3 DNA sequence: TGTGCCAGCAGTCCTCGACTAGCGGGAGGGTCCTACAATGAGCAGTTCTTC. It encodes CASSPRLAGGSYNEQFF.

The rearrangement links TRBV11-2 to TRBJ2-5; D is unclear. V was cut by 4 bases and J by 12 bases, with 18 bases left in between. CDR1 and CDR2 from the germline V gene are SGHAT and FQNNGV. The CDR3 spans 13 residues. The CDR3 loop reads CASSSPTAPTEYF. CDR3 DNA sequence: TGTGCCAGCAGCTCACCGACGGCTCCGACGGAGTACTTC.

This clonotype was seen repeatedly, ten times or more. The chain links TRBV11-2 to TRBJ2-7; D call uncertain. This CDR3 region has 12 residues. V lost 1 base to trimming and J lost 1 base, with 2 bases between them. CDR1 is SGHAT, CDR2 FQNNGV, per germline. DNA for the CDR3: TGTGCCAGCAGCTTAGGATCCTACGAGCAGTACTTC. Protein sequence: CASSLGSYEQYF.

This clonotype was recorded a few times. The chain recombines TRBV19 with TRBJ2-4, with D uncertain. Germline CDR1 LNHDA, CDR2 SQIVND (reference sequence). The CDR3 covers 11 residues. Trimming took off 6 bases at V and 6 bases at J, with 6 bases between the two ends. DNA for the CDR3: TGTGCCAGTAGACAAGGAAACATTCAGTACTTC. Amino acid sequence: CASRQGNIQYF.

This rearrangement joins TRBV3-1 to TRBJ1-2; D is uncertain. The germline gives CDR1 LGHDT, CDR2 YNNKEL (reference sequence). V lost 4 bases and J 1 base, leaving 7 bases between the germline ends. The CDR3 has 13 amino acids. The CDR3 reads CASSPQSNYGYTF. In DNA, the CDR3 is TGTGCCAGCAGCCCCCAGAGTAACTATGGCTACACCTTC.

The chain combines TRBV6-5 with TRBJ2-3; D call uncertain. The CDR3 is made up of 16 amino acids. Looked up from germline, CDR1 is MNHEY and CDR2 is SVGAGI. Trimming shortened V by 0 bases and J by 1 base, and 11 bases separated the two germline ends. The CDR3, as DNA: TGTGCCAGCAGTTACTCGGCCTTTTCTGGCACAGATACGCAGTATTTT. Translating gives CASSYSAFSGTDTQYF.